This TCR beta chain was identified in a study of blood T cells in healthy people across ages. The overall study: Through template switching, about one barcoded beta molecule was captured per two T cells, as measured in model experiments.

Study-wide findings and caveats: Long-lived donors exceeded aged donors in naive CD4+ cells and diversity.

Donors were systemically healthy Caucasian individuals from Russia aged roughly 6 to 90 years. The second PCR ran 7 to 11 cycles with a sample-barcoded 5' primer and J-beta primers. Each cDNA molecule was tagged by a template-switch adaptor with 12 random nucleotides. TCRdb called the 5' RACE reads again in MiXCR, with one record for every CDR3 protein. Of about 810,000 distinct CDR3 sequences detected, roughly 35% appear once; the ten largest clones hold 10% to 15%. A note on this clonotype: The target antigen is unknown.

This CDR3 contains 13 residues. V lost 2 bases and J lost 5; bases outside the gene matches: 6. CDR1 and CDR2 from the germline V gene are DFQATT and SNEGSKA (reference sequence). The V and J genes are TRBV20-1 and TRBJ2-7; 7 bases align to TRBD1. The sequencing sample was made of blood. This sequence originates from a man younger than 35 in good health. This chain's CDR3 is CSARKDRLDEQYF. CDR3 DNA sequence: TGCAGTGCTAGAAAGGACAGGCTGGACGAGCAGTACTTC.